A selection of T cell receptor beta chains follows, all from one sample in a study of breast tumors, draining lymph nodes, adjacent tissues. TCRdb analysed the multiplex PCR reads with MiXCR anew, one entry per CDR3 protein. This sample has over 200,000 distinct CDR3 sequences; 30% to 35% occur once, and the top ten carry 3% to 4%. What was sequenced was axillary lymph node tissue. Every receptor here comes from a female donor with breast cancer. Some clones in this sample may be carry-over from other donors' samples. The CDR3 runs from the conserved cysteine through the conserved F or W. A D gene is named only where the DNA matches it firmly. A row's size may be missing; if present it is once, few, many or a size class.

>TRBJ2-2|NA|TRBV5-1|NA
TGCGCCAGCGGCTTGACGAATAGAAAGCCCGGCCTTAACACCGGGGAGCTGTTTTTT
CASGLTNRKPGLNTGELFF
>TRBJ2-7|many|TRBV5-1|NA
TGCGCCAGCAGCACTAGGGGTGACGCCTACGAGCAGTACTTC
CASSTRGDAYEQYF
>TRBJ1-2|many|TRBV7-9|NA
TGTGCCAGCAGAGACGAGCTGGGGGAGGCTGGCTACACCTTC
CASRDELGEAGYTF
>TRBJ2-5|NA|TRBV12-3/TRBV12-4|TRBD1
TGTGCCAGCAGTCGGGACAGGGCTGGGGCAACCCAGTACTTC
CASSRDRAGATQYF
>TRBJ1-1|NA|TRBV7-2|NA
TGTGCCAGCAGCTTCGGAGTAACTGAAGCTTTCTTT
CASSFGVTEAFF
>TRBJ1-1|NA|TRBV14|NA
TGTGCCAGCAGCCAACAACGACCGGGACCCGGAAACACTGAAGCTTTCTTT
CASSQQRPGPGNTEAFF
>TRBJ1-2|NA|TRBV7-9|NA
TGTGCCAGCAGCCCAGGGGTAATATTAGACTATGGCTACACCTTC
CASSPGVILDYGYTF
>TRBJ1-2|once|TRBV29-1|TRBD1
TGCAGCGTTGAAGACTCCTCGTGGGACAGGGGCTGGGGCTACACCTTC
CSVEDSSWDRGWGYTF
>TRBJ2-7|many|TRBV9|NA
TGTGCCAGCAGCGTAGAGCTCGGGTACGAGCAGTACTTC
CASSVELGYEQYF
>TRBJ2-7|many|TRBV12-3/TRBV12-4|TRBD2
TGTGCCAGCAGCCCGGGGGGGCGGTCCTACGAGCAGTACTTC
CASSPGGRSYEQYF
>TRBJ1-5|many|TRBV19|TRBD1
TGTGCCAGTAGCACTCGTGGACAGGAGATCAATCAGCCCCAGCATTTT
CASSTRGQEINQPQHF